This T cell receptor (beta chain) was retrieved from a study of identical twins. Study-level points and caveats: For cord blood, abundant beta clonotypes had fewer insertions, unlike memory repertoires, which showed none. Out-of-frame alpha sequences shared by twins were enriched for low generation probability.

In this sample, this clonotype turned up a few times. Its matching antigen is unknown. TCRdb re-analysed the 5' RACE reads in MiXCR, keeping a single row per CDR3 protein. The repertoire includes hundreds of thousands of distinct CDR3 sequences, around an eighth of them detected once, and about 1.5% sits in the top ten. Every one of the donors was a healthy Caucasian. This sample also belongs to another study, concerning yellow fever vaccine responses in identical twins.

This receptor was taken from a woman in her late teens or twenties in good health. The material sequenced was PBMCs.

In nucleotides, the CDR3 is TGTGCCAGCAGCTCGTGGGCGGATGAAGCTTTCTTT. Encoded protein: CASSSWADEAFF. The chain employs TRBV5-6 and TRBJ1-1, with unresolved D. Trimming pared 3 bases from V and 7 bases from J, leaving 10 bases between. CDR1 is SGHDT and CDR2 is YYEEEE in the germline V gene. There are 12 residues in the CDR3.